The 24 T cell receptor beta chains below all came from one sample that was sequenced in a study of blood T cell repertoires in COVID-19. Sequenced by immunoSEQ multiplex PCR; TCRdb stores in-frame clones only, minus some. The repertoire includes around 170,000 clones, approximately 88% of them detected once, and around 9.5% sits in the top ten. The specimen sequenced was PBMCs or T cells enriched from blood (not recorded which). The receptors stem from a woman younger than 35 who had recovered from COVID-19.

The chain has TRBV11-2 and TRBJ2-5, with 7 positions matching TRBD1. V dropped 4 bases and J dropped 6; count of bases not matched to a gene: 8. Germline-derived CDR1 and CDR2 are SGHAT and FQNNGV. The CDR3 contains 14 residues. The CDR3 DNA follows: TGTGCCAGCAGCTCGACAGGGTTGAGGCAGACCCAGTACTTC. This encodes CASSSTGLRQTQYF.

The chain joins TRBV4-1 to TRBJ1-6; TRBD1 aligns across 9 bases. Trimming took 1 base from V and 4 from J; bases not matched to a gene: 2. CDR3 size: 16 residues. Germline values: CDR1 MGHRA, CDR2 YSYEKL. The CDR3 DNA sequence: TGCGCCAGCAGCCAAGCCGGGACAGGGTATAATTCACCCCTCCACTTT. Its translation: CASSQAGTGYNSPLHF.

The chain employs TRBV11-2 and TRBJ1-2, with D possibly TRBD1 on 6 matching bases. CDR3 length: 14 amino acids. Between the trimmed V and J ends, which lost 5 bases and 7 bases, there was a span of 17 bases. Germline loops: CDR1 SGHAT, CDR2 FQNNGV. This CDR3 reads CASSDPGALRGYTF. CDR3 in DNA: TGTGCCAGCAGCGATCCAGGGGCGTTACGTGGCTACACCTTC.

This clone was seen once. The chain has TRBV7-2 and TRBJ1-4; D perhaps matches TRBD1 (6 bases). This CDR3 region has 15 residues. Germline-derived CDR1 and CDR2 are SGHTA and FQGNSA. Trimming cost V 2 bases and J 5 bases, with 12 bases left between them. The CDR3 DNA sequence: TGTGCCAGCAGCTTAATAGGGGGGGTAAATGAAAAACTGTTTTTT. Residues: CASSLIGGVNEKLFF. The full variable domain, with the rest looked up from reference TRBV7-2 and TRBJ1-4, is GAGVSQSPSNKVTEKGKDVELRCDPISGHTALYWYRQSLGQGLEFLIYFQGNSAPDKSGLPSDRFSAERTGGSVSTLTIQRTQQEDSAVYLCASSLIGGVNEKLFFGSGTQLSVL.

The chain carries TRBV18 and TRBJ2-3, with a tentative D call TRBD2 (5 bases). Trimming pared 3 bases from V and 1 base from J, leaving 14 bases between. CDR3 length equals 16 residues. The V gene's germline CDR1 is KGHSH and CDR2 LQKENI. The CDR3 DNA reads TGTGCCAGCTCACCCCTCGCTGGGCGGGGCACAGATACGCAGTATTTT. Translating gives CASSPLAGRGTDTQYF.

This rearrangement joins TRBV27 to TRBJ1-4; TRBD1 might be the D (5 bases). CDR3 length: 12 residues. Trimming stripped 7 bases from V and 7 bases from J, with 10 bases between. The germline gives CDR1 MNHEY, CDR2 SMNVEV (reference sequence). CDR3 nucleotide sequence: TGTGCCAGCACCTCCCAGGGTGAAAAACTGTTTTTT. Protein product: CASTSQGEKLFF.

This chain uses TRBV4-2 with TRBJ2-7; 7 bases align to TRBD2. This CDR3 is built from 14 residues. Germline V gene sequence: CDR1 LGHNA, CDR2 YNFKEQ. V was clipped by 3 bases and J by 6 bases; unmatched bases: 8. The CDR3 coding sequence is TGTGCCAGCAGCCATCGTCTAGCGGACACCGAGCAGTACTTC. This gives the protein CASSHRLADTEQYF.

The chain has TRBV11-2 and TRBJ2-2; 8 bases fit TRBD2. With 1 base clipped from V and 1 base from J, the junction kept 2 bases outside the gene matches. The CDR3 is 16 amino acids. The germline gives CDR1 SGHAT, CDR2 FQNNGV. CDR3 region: CASSLVAGGNTGELFF. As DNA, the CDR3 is TGTGCCAGCAGCTTAGTGGCGGGGGGGAACACCGGGGAGCTGTTTTTT. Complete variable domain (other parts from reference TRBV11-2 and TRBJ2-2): EAGVAQSPRYKIIEKRQSVAFWCNPISGHATLYWYQQILGQGPKLLIQFQNNGVVDDSQLPKDRFSAERLKGVDSTLKIQPAKLEDSAVYLCASSLVAGGNTGELFFGEGSRLTVL.

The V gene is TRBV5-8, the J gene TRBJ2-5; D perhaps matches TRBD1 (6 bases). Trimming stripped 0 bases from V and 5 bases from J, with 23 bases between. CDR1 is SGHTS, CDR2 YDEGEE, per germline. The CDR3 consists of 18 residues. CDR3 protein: CASSLGNSGVTLLETQYF. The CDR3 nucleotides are TGTGCCAGCAGCTTGGGCAATTCAGGGGTTACGTTGTTGGAGACCCAGTACTTC.

DNA of the CDR3: TGTGCCAGCAGTAAACAGGGAGGGGGCTACACCTTC. Translation: CASSKQGGGYTF. The V and J genes are TRBV2 and TRBJ1-2; D is possibly TRBD1 (6 bases). Germline loops: CDR1 SNHLY, CDR2 FYNNEI. The length of the CDR3 is 12 residues. Between the trimmed V and J ends, which lost 5 bases and 8 bases, there was a span of 12 bases.

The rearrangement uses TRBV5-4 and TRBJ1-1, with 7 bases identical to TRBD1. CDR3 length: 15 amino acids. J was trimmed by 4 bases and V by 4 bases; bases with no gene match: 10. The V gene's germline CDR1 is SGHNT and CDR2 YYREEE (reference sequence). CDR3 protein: CASSALGTASTEAFF. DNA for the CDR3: TGTGCCAGCAGCGCTCTAGGGACAGCGAGCACTGAAGCTTTCTTT.

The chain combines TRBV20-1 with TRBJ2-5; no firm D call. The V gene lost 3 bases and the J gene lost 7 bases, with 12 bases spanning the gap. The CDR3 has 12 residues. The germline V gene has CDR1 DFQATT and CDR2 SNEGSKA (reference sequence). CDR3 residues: CSASELLGTQYF. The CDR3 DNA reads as TGCAGTGCTAGTGAGCTACTTGGGACCCAGTACTTC.

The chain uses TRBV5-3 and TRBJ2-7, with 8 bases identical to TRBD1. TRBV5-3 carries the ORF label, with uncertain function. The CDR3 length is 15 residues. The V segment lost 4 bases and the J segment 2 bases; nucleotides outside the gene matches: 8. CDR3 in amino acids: CARSHRDRLPYEQYF. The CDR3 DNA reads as TGTGCCAGAAGCCACCGGGACAGGTTACCCTACGAGCAGTACTTC.

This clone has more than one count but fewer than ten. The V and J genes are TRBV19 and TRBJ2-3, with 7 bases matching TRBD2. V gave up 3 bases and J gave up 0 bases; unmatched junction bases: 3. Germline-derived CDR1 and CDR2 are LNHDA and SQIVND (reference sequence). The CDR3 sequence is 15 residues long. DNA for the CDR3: TGTGCCAGTAGTATGGCGCGGGGGAGCACAGATACGCAGTATTTT. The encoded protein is CASSMARGSTDTQYF.

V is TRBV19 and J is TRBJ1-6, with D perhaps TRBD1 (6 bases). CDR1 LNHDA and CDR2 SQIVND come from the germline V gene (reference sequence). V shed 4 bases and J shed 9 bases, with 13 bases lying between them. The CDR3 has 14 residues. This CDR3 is CASSTQGYGSPLHF. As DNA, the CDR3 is TGTGCCAGTAGTACCCAGGGGTACGGTTCACCCCTCCACTTT.

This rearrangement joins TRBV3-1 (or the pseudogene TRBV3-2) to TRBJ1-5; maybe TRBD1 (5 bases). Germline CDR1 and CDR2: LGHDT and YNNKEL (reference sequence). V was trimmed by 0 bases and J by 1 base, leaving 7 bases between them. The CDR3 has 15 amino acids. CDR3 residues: CASSQEGVSNQPQHF. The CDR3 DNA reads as TGTGCCAGCAGCCAAGAAGGGGTAAGCAATCAGCCCCAGCATTTT.

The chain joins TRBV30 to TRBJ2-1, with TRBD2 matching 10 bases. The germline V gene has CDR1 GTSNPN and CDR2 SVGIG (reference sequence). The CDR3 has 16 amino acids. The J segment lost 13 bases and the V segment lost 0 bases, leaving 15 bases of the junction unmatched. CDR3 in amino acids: CAWSVGASLAGTVQFF. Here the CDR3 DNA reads TGTGCCTGGAGTGTGGGGGCCTCACTAGCGGGAACGGTACAGTTCTTC.

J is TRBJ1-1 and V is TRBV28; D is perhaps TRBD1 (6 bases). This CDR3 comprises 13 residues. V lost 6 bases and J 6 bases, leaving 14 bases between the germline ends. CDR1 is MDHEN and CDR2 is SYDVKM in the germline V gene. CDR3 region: CASSGQFRSEAFF. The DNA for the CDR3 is TGTGCCAGCAGCGGACAGTTCAGGTCTGAAGCTTTCTTT.

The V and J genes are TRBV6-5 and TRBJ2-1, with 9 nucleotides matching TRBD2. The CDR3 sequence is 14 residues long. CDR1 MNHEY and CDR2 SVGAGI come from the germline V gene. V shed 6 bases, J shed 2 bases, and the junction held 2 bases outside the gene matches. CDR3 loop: CASSSGGTYNEQFF. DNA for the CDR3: TGTGCCAGCAGCAGCGGGGGGACCTACAATGAGCAGTTCTTC.

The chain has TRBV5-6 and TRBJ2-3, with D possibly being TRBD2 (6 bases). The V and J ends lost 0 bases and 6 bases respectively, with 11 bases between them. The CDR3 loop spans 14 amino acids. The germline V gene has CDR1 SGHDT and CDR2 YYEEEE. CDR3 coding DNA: TGTGCCAGCAGCTTGGGACTAGTAGGCGATACGCAGTATTTT. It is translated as CASSLGLVGDTQYF.

The CDR3 sequence: CASSLTIGDTEAFF. The CDR3 nucleotides are TGTGCCAGCAGCTTAACTATCGGGGACACTGAAGCTTTCTTT. The gene calls are TRBV7-9 and TRBJ1-1; no firm D call. CDR1 and CDR2 (germline): SEHNR, FQNEAQ (reference sequence). CDR3 length: 14 residues. V was clipped by 2 bases and J by 3 bases, with 10 bases between them. Filled out from reference TRBV7-9 and TRBJ1-1, the complete variable domain reads DTGVSQNPRHKITKRGQNVTFRCDPISEHNRLYWYRQTLGQGPEFLTYFQNEAQLEKSRLLSDRFSAERPKGSFSTLEIQRTEQGDSAMYLCASSLTIGDTEAFFGQGTRLTVV.

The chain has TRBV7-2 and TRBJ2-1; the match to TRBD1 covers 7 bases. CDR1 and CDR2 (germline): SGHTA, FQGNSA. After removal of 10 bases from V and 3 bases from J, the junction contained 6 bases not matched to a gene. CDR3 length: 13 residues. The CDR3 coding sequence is TGTGCCACTGGACAGGAGCGCTACAATGAGCAGTTCTTC. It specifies CATGQERYNEQFF.

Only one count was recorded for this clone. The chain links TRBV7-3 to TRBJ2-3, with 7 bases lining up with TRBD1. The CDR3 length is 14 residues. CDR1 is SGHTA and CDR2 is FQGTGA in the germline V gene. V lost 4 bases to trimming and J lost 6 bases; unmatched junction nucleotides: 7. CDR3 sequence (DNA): TGTGCCAGCAGCTCGCGTACAGGGGATGATACGCAGTATTTT. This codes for CASSSRTGDDTQYF.

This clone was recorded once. CDR3 protein: CASTSPPDRDTEAFF. The CDR3 DNA reads TGTGCCAGTACCTCACCACCGGACAGGGACACTGAAGCTTTCTTT. The V gene is TRBV19, the J gene TRBJ1-1; 8 positions agree with TRBD1. Germline V gene lookup returns CDR1 LNHDA and CDR2 SQIVND (reference sequence). The length of the CDR3 is 15 residues. V gave up 7 bases and J gave up 3 bases; unmatched junction bases: 10.